The present TCR beta chain was sequenced within a study of PD-L1 blockade in urothelial cancer. Turning to the study itself: Median T cell yield from blood was roughly 150,000. Points from the study as a whole: Blood TCR clonality below the median before treatment was a predictor of better survival.

The V end was cut by 9 bases, the J end by 0 bases, with 19 bases between. CDR3 length equals 16 residues. CDR1 and CDR2 from the germline V gene are LGHNA and YNFKEQ. This clone came up once. Its antigen remains unknown. Sample numbers ranged from 1 to 8 per patient, encompassing pretreatment and on-treatment collections. Synthetically made TCR analog templates were put into each PCR as spikes. This table comes from immunoSEQ multiplex PCR, and its TCRdb copy is limited to in-frame clones, with some not included. The data contain approximately 79,000 clones, 87% of them singletons. This material consisted of PBMCs, taken around atezolizumab (anti-PD-L1) treatment. The receptor comes from an older woman with urothelial cancer. J is TRBJ2-3 and V is TRBV4-2, with a tentative D call TRBD1 (6 bases). The CDR3 DNA reads TGTGCCAGGGAGATCCCGGACAGTTCTAGCACAGATACGCAGTATTTT. Its protein is CAREIPDSSSTDTQYF.